The present entry profiles one TCR beta chain with its context. These data belong to a study of control samples from healthy donors and cancer patients. Germline V gene sequence: CDR1 MNHEY, CDR2 SVGEGT. This CDR3 spans 14 amino acids. The V end lost 0 bases, the J end lost 7 bases, and 9 bases lay between the germline ends. The table came from immunoSEQ multiplex PCR; TCRdb's copy has only in-frame clones and leaves some out. The repertoire holds about 220,000 clones, with about 93% as singletons. This chain uses TRBV6-2 or TRBV6-3 with TRBJ2-2, with D possibly matching TRBD2 (5 bases). The sequence was collected from a man aged 50 to 60 in good health. The sample taken for sequencing was blood. CDR3 in amino acids: CASSYSLRVGELFF. In nucleotides, the CDR3 is TGTGCCAGCAGTTACTCCCTGAGGGTCGGGGAGCTGTTTTTT.